This entry lists 27 T cell receptor beta chains sequenced from one sample in a study of blood T cell repertoires in COVID-19. Sequenced by immunoSEQ multiplex PCR; TCRdb stores in-frame clones only, minus some. The sample has a few hundred thousand clones; 80% to 85% are singletons. The specimen was PBMCs or T cells enriched from blood (not recorded which). These receptor sequences come from a man in his fifties who had recovered from COVID-19.

V usage is TRBV29-1 and J usage is TRBJ2-7; 8 bases fit TRBD1. V shed 8 bases and J 3 bases; nucleotides not matched to a gene: 6. From germline, CDR1 is SQVTM and CDR2 ANQGSEA. The CDR3 has 12 amino acids. CDR3 bases: TGCAGCTACGGGACAGGAAGCTACGAGCAGTACTTC. It encodes CSYGTGSYEQYF.

This clone was found once. In nucleotides, the CDR3 is TGCGCCAGCAGCTTGGGGGCGACAGGGCAGAATGAAAAACTGTTTTTT. Its protein is CASSLGATGQNEKLFF. The chain carries TRBV5-1 and TRBJ1-4; 7 nucleotides match TRBD1. The CDR3 is made up of 16 amino acids. V shed 0 bases and J 5 bases; nucleotides not matched to a gene: 7. Germline assignment: CDR1 SGHRS and CDR2 YFSETQ.

This chain uses TRBV11-2 with TRBJ2-7; TRBD1 might be the D (6 bases). The CDR3 is 13 amino acids. V was trimmed by 5 bases and J by 7 bases, leaving 15 bases between them. Germline CDR1 and CDR2: SGHAT and FQNNGV. The CDR3 protein is CASSRQVLREQYF. CDR3 coding DNA: TGTGCCAGCAGCCGACAGGTGCTGCGGGAGCAGTACTTC. Based on the CDR3 plus reference TRBV11-2 and TRBJ2-7, the full variable domain is EAGVAQSPRYKIIEKRQSVAFWCNPISGHATLYWYQQILGQGPKLLIQFQNNGVVDDSQLPKDRFSAERLKGVDSTLKIQPAKLEDSAVYLCASSRQVLREQYFGPGTRLTVT.

This clone was observed once. J is TRBJ1-2 and V is TRBV2; possible D gene TRBD1, 5 bases. The V gene lost 8 bases and the J gene lost 7 bases, with 11 bases spanning the gap. This CDR3 spans 11 amino acids. CDR1 is SNHLY and CDR2 is FYNNEI in the germline V gene. The CDR3 nucleotides are TGTGCCAGCCGCAGGGTAGGTGGCTACACCTTC. Its protein product is CASRRVGGYTF.

This clone has just a few counts. This rearrangement joins TRBV9 to TRBJ1-6, with D uncertain. CDR3 length: 13 residues. V was clipped by 7 bases and J by 10 bases, with 15 bases between them. Germline V gives CDR1 SGDLS, CDR2 YYNGEE. The CDR3 sequence: CASGYGRESPLHF. The DNA for the CDR3 is TGTGCCAGCGGTTACGGTCGGGAGTCACCCCTCCACTTT.

The rearrangement joins TRBV20-1 to TRBJ2-7; D remains ambiguous. The CDR3 spans 11 residues. Germline V gives CDR1 DFQATT, CDR2 SNEGSKA (reference sequence). The CDR3 spells CSVVESREQYF. DNA of the CDR3: TGCAGCGTAGTAGAGTCTAGGGAGCAGTACTTC.

V is TRBV7-9 and J is TRBJ1-1; D is uncertain. The CDR3 is 18 residues long. Germline CDR1 and CDR2: SEHNR and FQNEAQ (reference sequence). Trimming left V 4 bases short and J 3 bases short, with 24 bases between. The chain's CDR3 is CASSSTGGERVLDTEAFF. CDR3 nucleotide sequence: TGTGCCAGCAGCTCCACCGGCGGGGAGAGGGTATTGGACACTGAAGCTTTCTTT.

This clone was detected only a few times. The rearrangement links TRBV11-2 to TRBJ1-1, with a tentative D call TRBD1 (5 bases). Looked up from germline, CDR1 is SGHAT and CDR2 is FQNNGV. This CDR3 region has 13 residues. Trimming removed 0 bases from V and 7 bases from J, with 9 bases in between. CDR3 sequence (DNA): TGTGCCAGCAGCTTAGACAGGGTTGGTGAAGCTTTCTTT. Protein product: CASSLDRVGEAFF. Using reference TRBV11-2 and TRBJ1-1 for the parts outside the CDR3, the full variable domain is EAGVAQSPRYKIIEKRQSVAFWCNPISGHATLYWYQQILGQGPKLLIQFQNNGVVDDSQLPKDRFSAERLKGVDSTLKIQPAKLEDSAVYLCASSLDRVGEAFFGQGTRLTVV.

The genes are TRBV5-8 and TRBJ2-1, with TRBD1 matching over 8 bases. The CDR3 runs to 15 residues. Germline-derived CDR1 and CDR2 are SGHTS and YDEGEE. V was pared by 7 bases and J by 4 bases, with 10 bases of the junction left unmatched. Here the CDR3 reads CASCYRDRTYNEQFF. In nucleotides, the CDR3 is TGTGCCAGCTGCTACCGGGACAGGACATACAATGAGCAGTTCTTC. The entire variable domain, with the rest obtained from reference TRBV5-8 and TRBJ2-1, is as follows: EAGVTQSPTHLIKTRGQQATLRCSPISGHTSVYWYQQALGLGLQFLLWYDEGEERNRGNFPPRFSGRQFPNYSSELNVNALELEDSALYLCASCYRDRTYNEQFFGPGTRLTVL.

This clone is a singleton in its sample. CDR3 residues: CASSQGGATNQPQHF. The DNA of the CDR3 is TGCGCCAGCAGCCAAGGCGGGGCGACCAATCAGCCCCAGCATTTT. The V gene is TRBV4-1, the J gene TRBJ1-5; maybe TRBD1 (5 bases). Per germline, CDR1 MGHRA and CDR2 YSYEKL. The V gene lost 1 base and the J gene lost 3 bases, with 10 bases spanning the gap. The length of the CDR3 is 15 residues.

The chain carries TRBV5-1 and TRBJ1-1; D perhaps matches TRBD1 (5 bases). Germline V gene lookup returns CDR1 SGHRS and CDR2 YFSETQ. The CDR3 is 17 amino acids. Trimming shortened V by 3 bases and J by 1 base, and 19 bases separated the two germline ends. The CDR3 loop reads CASSSGGGRVANTEAFF. Written as DNA, the CDR3 is TGCGCCAGCAGCTCGGGGGGTGGCAGAGTTGCGAACACTGAAGCTTTCTTT.

This chain uses TRBV3-1 (or the pseudogene TRBV3-2) with TRBJ1-1; the D gene is possibly TRBD1 (6 bases). CDR3 length: 19 residues. CDR1 and CDR2 from the germline V gene are LGHDT and YNNKEL (reference sequence). The V and J ends lost 6 bases and 0 bases respectively, with 26 bases between them. The CDR3 protein is CASRKGSYRASVMNTEAFF. The DNA of the CDR3 is TGTGCCAGCAGGAAGGGGTCTTACAGGGCGTCCGTGATGAACACTGAAGCTTTCTTT.

The chain is built from TRBV4-2 and TRBJ1-3; D is ambiguous. Germline V CDR1 and CDR2: LGHNA, YNFKEQ. The germline V and J ends were trimmed by 1 base and 0 bases, with 7 bases remaining between them. The CDR3 has 15 residues. The CDR3 spells CASSQALLSGNTIYF. DNA of the CDR3: TGTGCCAGCAGCCAAGCTCTCCTCTCTGGAAACACCATATATTTT.

This chain connects TRBV11-3 to TRBJ2-2; TRBD2 aligns across 12 bases. J gave up 5 bases and V 5 bases, and 9 bases lay outside the gene matches. This CDR3 is 17 amino acids long. CDR1 is SGHNT, CDR2 YENEEA, per germline. The CDR3 sequence: CASSPQTSGRRTGELFF. In DNA form, the CDR3 reads TGTGCCAGCAGCCCCCAGACTAGCGGGAGACGGACCGGGGAGCTGTTTTTT.

CDR3 residues: CASSFMGRDYGYTF. The DNA of the CDR3 is TGTGCCAGCAGTTTCATGGGGCGTGACTATGGCTACACCTTC. The rearrangement links TRBV27 to TRBJ1-2; possible D gene TRBD1, 5 bases. The CDR3 contains 14 residues. Germline loops: CDR1 MNHEY, CDR2 SMNVEV (reference sequence). Between the trimmed V and J ends, which lost 3 bases and 3 bases, there was a span of 11 bases.

This chain connects TRBV27 to TRBJ1-2; tentative D call: TRBD1 (5 bases). Trimming took off 4 bases at V and 7 bases at J, with 16 bases between the two ends. The length of the CDR3 is 14 residues. The V gene's germline CDR1 is MNHEY and CDR2 SMNVEV (reference sequence). DNA for the CDR3: TGTGCCAGCAGTTCTGGCCCCCAGGGTACTGGCTACACCTTC. Its protein is CASSSGPQGTGYTF.

The chain carries TRBV9 and TRBJ2-2; a possible D gene is TRBD2 (6 bases). The CDR3 consists of 15 residues. Trimming pared 3 bases from V and 6 bases from J, leaving 15 bases between. The germline V gene encodes CDR1 SGDLS and CDR2 YYNGEE. This CDR3 reads CASSAGTGVAGELFF. Written as DNA, the CDR3 is TGTGCCAGCAGCGCCGGGACGGGGGTGGCCGGGGAGCTGTTTTTT.

The chain links TRBV7-3 to TRBJ2-1; 12 nucleotides agree with TRBD2. The CDR3 extends over 17 amino acids. Losses at the gene ends were 2 bases for V and 10 bases for J; bases not matched to a gene: 12. Germline-derived CDR1 and CDR2 are SGHTA and FQGTGA. CDR3 in amino acids: CASSLAPAPTSGGEQFF. CDR3 nucleotides: TGTGCCAGCAGCTTAGCCCCTGCCCCAACTAGCGGGGGGGAGCAGTTCTTC.

This chain links TRBV18 with TRBJ1-1; D is unresolved. The CDR3 length is 14 residues. V dropped 0 bases and J dropped 1 base, with 6 bases sitting between them. Germline values: CDR1 KGHSH, CDR2 LQKENI. The CDR3 loop reads CASSPPYRNTEAFF. The CDR3 nucleotides are TGTGCCAGCTCACCACCGTATAGGAACACTGAAGCTTTCTTT.

The chain is built from TRBV23-1 and TRBJ2-2; D remains unclear. TRBV23-1 is recorded as an ORF, its role being uncertain. CDR3 size: 17 residues. The germline V and J ends were trimmed by 1 base and 4 bases, with 16 bases remaining between them. The DNA of the CDR3 is TGCGCCAGCAGTCAATTGTGTGCAGGTTCTTTCACCGGGGAGCTGTTTTTT. Translation gives CASSQLCAGSFTGELFF.

This clone was found once. The J gene is TRBJ1-2, the V gene TRBV6-5, with D perhaps TRBD1 (5 bases). Germline CDR1 and CDR2: MNHEY and SVGAGI. Trimming removed 6 bases at V and 13 bases at J, with 18 bases between. This CDR3 is 12 amino acids long. DNA of the CDR3: TGTGCCAGCAGGGGAACCGACAGTAGTTTCACCTTC. Translation: CASRGTDSSFTF.

This sequence joins TRBV29-1 and TRBJ2-6; 7 bases match TRBD1. This CDR3 spans 17 amino acids. Losses at the gene ends were 5 bases for V and 2 bases for J; bases not matched to a gene: 12. Germline CDR1 and CDR2: SQVTM and ANQGSEA. The CDR3 DNA is TGCAGCGTTACACAGGGGAATTTCATGGCTGGGGCCAACGTCCTGACTTTC. This gives the protein CSVTQGNFMAGANVLTF. Variable domain in full (rest from reference TRBV29-1 and TRBJ2-6): SAVISQKPSRDICQRGTSLTIQCQVDSQVTMMFWYRQQPGQSLTLIATANQGSEATYESGFVIDKFPISRPNLTFSTLTVSNMSPEDSSIYLCSVTQGNFMAGANVLTFGAGSRLTVL.

V usage is TRBV7-2 and J usage is TRBJ2-1; D may be TRBD2 (5 bases). The germline V gene encodes CDR1 SGHTA and CDR2 FQGNSA. The V end was cut by 6 bases, the J end by 0 bases, with 6 bases between. This CDR3 contains 13 residues. The CDR3 DNA follows: TGTGCCAGCAGAGCGGACTCCTACAATGAGCAGTTCTTC. Its protein is CASRADSYNEQFF.

This chain joins TRBV30 and TRBJ1-2; maybe TRBD1 (5 bases). Germline assignment: CDR1 GTSNPN and CDR2 SVGIG (reference sequence). V shed 7 bases and J shed 3 bases, with 15 bases lying between them. The CDR3 is made up of 13 amino acids. The CDR3 loop is CASGVTGYYGYTF. CDR3 nucleotides: TGTGCCTCGGGGGTCACTGGTTACTATGGCTACACCTTC.

The gene calls are TRBV24-1 and TRBJ2-2; a weak D match, TRBD2 (6 bases). From germline, CDR1 is KGHDR and CDR2 SFDVKD. The CDR3 runs 17 residues. V gave up 4 bases and J gave up 0 bases, with 14 bases separating them. For the CDR3, the DNA is TGTGCCACCAGTGACCCCTCACTAGCTCCGAACACCGGGGAGCTGTTTTTT. Translating gives CATSDPSLAPNTGELFF.

This chain links TRBV11-2 with TRBJ2-1; tentative D call: TRBD2 (5 bases). V shed 4 bases and J shed 7 bases, with 17 bases lying between them. The CDR3 runs to 15 residues. Germline-derived CDR1 and CDR2 are SGHAT and FQNNGV. CDR3 in DNA: TGTGCCAGCAGCTCCGTCGGGATCTCGCGGAATGAGCAGTTCTTC. Translation: CASSSVGISRNEQFF.

This clone appeared a few times. V gene TRBV11-2 combines with J gene TRBJ2-7, with a possible D match to TRBD2 (5 bases). There are 13 residues in the CDR3. The V end lost 4 bases, the J end lost 4 bases, and 11 bases lay between the germline ends. Germline loops: CDR1 SGHAT, CDR2 FQNNGV. The CDR3 DNA sequence: TGTGCCAGCAGCTCCCCCCCGGGGTACGAGCAGTACTTC. Its protein is CASSSPPGYEQYF.